The T cell receptor beta chain under discussion was sequenced for a study of blood T cells in healthy people across ages. Together with a sample-barcoded 5' primer, a J-beta primer mix was included in a second PCR lasting roughly 6 to 12 cycles. Every sample gave at least 2.5 million paired-end reads containing CDR3. TCRdb fed the 5' RACE reads into MiXCR, producing one record per CDR3 protein. The profile shows some 1,800,000 distinct CDR3 sequences, more than 35% of them singletons. A note on this clonotype: Its antigen is unknown.

The CDR3 totals 12 residues. Germline CDR1 and CDR2: SNHLY and FYNNEI. V was cut by 2 bases and J by 4 bases, with 6 bases left in between. Whenever a sample was processed, at least 7 million PBMCs were isolated. Study-wide results and caveats: Long-lived and aged donors differed, with more naive CD4+ cells and higher diversity in the long-lived.

Specimen: blood. This sequence originates from a human donor in good health. The gene calls are TRBV2 and TRBJ2-7; D is ambiguous. The CDR3 region has the DNA TGTGCCAGCAGTGAATACCTTTACGAGCAGTACTTC. Translation: CASSEYLYEQYF.